The subject of this entry is one TCR beta chain. The V gene's germline CDR1 is SGHTA and CDR2 FQGNSA. V was pared by 5 bases and J by 6 bases, with 11 bases between. This CDR3 is built from 12 residues. The RNA input was about 0.5 to 1 ug, and it was reverse transcribed with random hexamers. MiXCR was run by TCRdb on the immunoSEQ multiplex PCR reads, yielding one entry per CDR3 protein. The table lists over 150,000 distinct CDR3 sequences, about 93% of them singletons, with under 0.095% in the top ten. The data stem from a study of CD8 T cells in Susac syndrome. This rearrangement joins TRBV7-2 to TRBJ2-7; maybe TRBD1 (6 bases). The TCR originated in a human donor with multiple sclerosis. Sequenced material: CD4+ T cells from PBMCs. CDR3 region: CASSRTVIEQYF. In DNA, the CDR3 is TGTGCCAGCAGCCGGACAGTTATCGAGCAGTACTTC.